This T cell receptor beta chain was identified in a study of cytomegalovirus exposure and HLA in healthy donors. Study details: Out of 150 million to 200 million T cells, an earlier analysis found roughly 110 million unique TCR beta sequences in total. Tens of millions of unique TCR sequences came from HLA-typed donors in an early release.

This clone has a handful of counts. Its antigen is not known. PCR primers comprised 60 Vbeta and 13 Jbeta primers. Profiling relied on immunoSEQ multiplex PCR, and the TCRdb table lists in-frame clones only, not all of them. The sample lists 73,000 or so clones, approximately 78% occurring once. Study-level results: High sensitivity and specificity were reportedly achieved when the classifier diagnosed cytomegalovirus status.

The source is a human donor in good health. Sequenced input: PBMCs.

The DNA for the CDR3 is TGTGCCACCAGCAGAGATCGGACGGGGACCTACGAGCAGTACTTC. It codes for CATSRDRTGTYEQYF. The V call is TRBV15, the J call TRBJ2-7; the D gene is possibly TRBD2 (5 bases). Trimming cost V 0 bases and J 2 bases, with 11 bases left between them. The germline V gene encodes CDR1 LNHNV and CDR2 YYDKDF (reference sequence). This CDR3 contains 15 residues. The variable domain in full, with the rest retrieved from reference TRBV15 and TRBJ2-7, is DAMVIQNPRYQVTQFGKPVTLSCSQTLNHNVMYWYQQKSSQAPKLLFHYYDKDFNNEADTPDNFQSRRPNTSFCFLDIRSPGLGDTAMYLCATSRDRTGTYEQYFGPGTRLTVT.